The rows below give T cell receptor beta chains drawn from one sample of a study of cytomegalovirus exposure and HLA in healthy donors. Method: immunoSEQ multiplex PCR; TCRdb's copy keeps in-frame clones and lacks some. The repertoire includes tens of thousands of clones, around 80% of them detected once, and 9.7% sits in the top ten. The sample taken for sequencing was PBMCs. The receptors shown here come from a man aged 35 to 55 in good health and CMV-seronegative. Both conserved end residues are part of each CDR3. D genes are given only for firm matches. Some rows mark clone size as missing; the rest say once, few, many or name a class of expanded clone.

clone_size j_call d_call v_call cdr3_aa cdr3_nt
NA TRBJ2-6 NA TRBV19 CASTQALPGANVLTF TGTGCCAGTACGCAGGCCCTTCCGGGGGCCAACGTCCTGACTTTC
NA TRBJ2-1 NA TRBV27 CASRHRWATDNEQFF TGTGCCAGCAGGCACCGGTGGGCAACTGACAATGAGCAGTTCTTC
NA TRBJ1-2 NA TRBV6-1 CASRSTQGGYGYTF TGTGCCAGCAGATCGACCCAGGGAGGCTATGGCTACACCTTC
NA TRBJ2-2 NA TRBV19 CASKGVGANTGELFF TGTGCCAGTAAGGGAGTTGGGGCGAACACCGGGGAGCTGTTTTTT
NA TRBJ2-1 TRBD2 TRBV15 CATSRGGSTSINEQFF TGTGCCACCAGCAGAGGGGGTTCGACTAGCATAAATGAGCAGTTCTTC
NA TRBJ2-7 TRBD2 TRBV11-2 CASSWTSGPSYEQYF TGTGCCAGCAGCTGGACTAGCGGTCCTTCCTACGAGCAGTACTTC
NA TRBJ1-2 NA TRBV28 CASSYIEVANYGYTF TGTGCCAGCAGTTATATCGAGGTCGCTAACTATGGCTACACCTTC
NA TRBJ2-6 TRBD1 TRBV7-8 CASSPVDRDRSGANVLTF TGTGCCAGCAGCCCTGTTGACAGGGATCGCTCTGGGGCCAACGTCCTGACTTTC
NA TRBJ1-6 TRBD1 TRBV6-5 CASSYVVTGGSPLHF TGTGCCAGCAGTTACGTTGTGACAGGGGGGTCACCCCTCCACTTT
NA TRBJ1-1 NA TRBV11-1 CASSLGEKPGAFF TGTGCCAGCAGCTTAGGGGAGAAGCCGGGGGCTTTCTTT
NA TRBJ2-7 NA TRBV27 CASSLLRGYEQYF TGTGCCAGCAGTTTACTCAGGGGCTACGAGCAGTACTTC
NA TRBJ2-3 TRBD2 TRBV4-1 CASSQVLAGGTDTQYF TGCGCCAGCAGCCAAGTGTTAGCGGGAGGCACAGATACGCAGTATTTT
once TRBJ1-6 NA TRBV27 CASRNRVGGDSPLHF TGTGCCAGCAGAAACAGGGTTGGGGGCGATTCACCCCTCCACTTT
NA TRBJ1-3 NA TRBV11-2 CASSPPLGSGNTIYF TGTGCCAGCAGCCCCCCTCTCGGCTCTGGAAACACCATATATTTT
few TRBJ1-1 NA TRBV29-1 CSVSDMNTEAFF TGCAGCGTTTCCGACATGAACACTGAAGCTTTCTTT
NA TRBJ1-2 TRBD1 TRBV11-2 CASSLRPIRTGQGYTF TGTGCCAGCAGCTTAAGACCGATTCGGACAGGGCAAGGCTACACCTTC
NA TRBJ1-4 TRBD1 TRBV2 CASSGGQGRNEKLFF TGTGCCAGCAGTGGGGGACAGGGCCGTAATGAAAAACTGTTTTTT
NA TRBJ2-1 NA TRBV7-3 CASSISLGSNNEQFF TGTGCCAGCAGCATCTCCTTGGGGAGTAACAATGAGCAGTTCTTC
NA TRBJ2-3 NA TRBV7-9 CASSSRVRDTQYF TGTGCCAGCAGCTCTAGAGTAAGGGATACGCAGTATTTT
NA TRBJ2-1 TRBD1 TRBV7-6 CASSAGQGFYNEQFF TGTGCCAGCAGCGCTGGACAGGGATTCTACAATGAGCAGTTCTTC
once TRBJ1-1 NA TRBV7-2 CASSLARRGWNTEAFF TGTGCCAGCAGCTTAGCGAGGAGGGGTTGGAACACTGAAGCTTTCTTT
NA TRBJ1-5 NA TRBV25-1 CASREAGGESNQPQHF TGTGCCAGCAGGGAAGCGGGGGGCGAGAGCAATCAGCCCCAGCATTTT
NA TRBJ2-7 TRBD2 TRBV28 CASTGGSEAYEQYF TGTGCCAGCACCGGCGGGAGTGAGGCCTACGAGCAGTACTTC
NA TRBJ1-2 TRBD1 TRBV28 CASSSWDREKYGYTF TGTGCCAGCAGTTCCTGGGACAGGGAGAAGTACGGCTACACCTTC
NA TRBJ1-3 NA TRBV19 CASSIAHMVSGNTIYF TGTGCCAGTAGTATAGCCCACATGGTCTCTGGAAACACCATATATTTT
NA TRBJ2-5 NA TRBV7-9 CASSLGEKGGETQYF TGTGCCAGCAGCTTAGGGGAGAAGGGCGGAGAGACCCAGTACTTC